The clone carrying this T cell receptor (beta chain) was observed a few times. The target antigen is unknown. Clones were read by immunoSEQ multiplex PCR, and TCRdb kept only the in-frame ones, dropping some. Found here are more than 2,000 clones, under 15% of them singletons; the top ten hold roughly a tenth. This entry comes from a study of tumour-infiltrating T cells in Burkitt lymphoma. Study background: This cohort included all epidemiological subtypes of Burkitt lymphoma.

The J segment lost 10 bases and the V segment lost 6 bases, leaving 8 bases of the junction unmatched. This CDR3 has 12 amino acids. CDR1 is WSHSY, CDR2 SAAADI, per germline. General study points: Public clonotypes, several, appeared across numerous Burkitt lymphoma patients.

This receptor was identified in a human donor with Burkitt lymphoma. The chain joins TRBV10-2 to TRBJ1-1; 7 nucleotides align to TRBD1. The sample was tumor tissue. The CDR3 DNA follows: TGCGCCAGCAGCAAGCAGGGGGTTAGAGCTTTCTTT. Translated: CASSKQGVRAFF.